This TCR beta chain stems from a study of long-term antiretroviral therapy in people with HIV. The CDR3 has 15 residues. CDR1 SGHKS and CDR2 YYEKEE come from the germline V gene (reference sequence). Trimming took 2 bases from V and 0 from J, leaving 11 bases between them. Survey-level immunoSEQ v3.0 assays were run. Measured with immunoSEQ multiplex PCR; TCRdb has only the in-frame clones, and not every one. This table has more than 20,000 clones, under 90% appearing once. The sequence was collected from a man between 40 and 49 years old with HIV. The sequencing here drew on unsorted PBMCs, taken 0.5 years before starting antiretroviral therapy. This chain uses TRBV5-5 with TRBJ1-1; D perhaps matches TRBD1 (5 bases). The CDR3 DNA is TGTGCCAGCAGCTTCGGGACCCCTATGAACACTGAAGCTTTCTTT. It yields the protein CASSFGTPMNTEAFF.